A single sample gave rise to the 32 T cell receptor beta chains below, sequenced in a study of T-cell memory formation after mild COVID-19. TCRdb recomputed calls from the 5' RACE reads with MiXCR, one row per CDR3 protein. In the table there are about 440,000 distinct CDR3 sequences, roughly 20% of which are singletons. Sequenced sample: PBMCs or a T cell subset sorted from them (not recorded which). All receptors come from an adult woman who had mild COVID-19 (a few samples of this study predate the infection). Cell type and time point are not known.

This clonotype was detected a few times. The CDR3, as DNA: TGCGCCAGCAGCGGGGGCGGCACTAGCACAGATACGCAGTATTTT. The encoded protein is CASSGGGTSTDTQYF. The V gene is TRBV5-1, the J gene TRBJ2-3, with D perhaps TRBD1 (6 bases). Trimming pared 4 bases from V and 0 bases from J, leaving 12 bases between. Germline V CDR1 and CDR2: SGHRS, YFSETQ. CDR3 length: 15 residues.

This clonotype was seen a handful of times. The rearrangement joins TRBV6-5 to TRBJ1-1, with D perhaps matching TRBD1 (6 bases). Germline V lookup: CDR1 MNHEY, CDR2 SVGAGI. V dropped 2 bases and J dropped 6 bases, with 13 bases sitting between them. This CDR3 has 14 residues. The CDR3 DNA reads as TGTGCCAGCAGTTACGACAGAGGACAGTCTGAAGCTTTCTTT. This gives the protein CASSYDRGQSEAFF.

This clonotype was observed a handful of times. V usage is TRBV6-5 and J usage is TRBJ2-1; TRBD2 might be the D (6 bases). The CDR3 is 16 residues long. Germline V lookup: CDR1 MNHEY, CDR2 SVGAGI. The ends were cut back, 2 bases at V and 4 bases at J, with 15 bases in the middle. The CDR3, as DNA: TGTGCCAGCAGTTACAGCCCCGGGGGACCATACAATGAGCAGTTCTTC. Protein: CASSYSPGGPYNEQFF.

The rearrangement links TRBV4-2 to TRBJ1-1; D is perhaps TRBD1 (5 bases). The germline gives CDR1 LGHNA, CDR2 YNFKEQ. With 2 bases removed from V and 2 bases from J, the gap between germline ends came to 9 bases. CDR3 size: 14 residues. The CDR3 DNA follows: TGTGCCAGCAGCCAATTGACAGCTAACACTGAAGCTTTCTTT. Residues: CASSQLTANTEAFF.

J is TRBJ1-2 and V is TRBV24-1; 10 positions agree with TRBD1. With 4 bases clipped from V and 2 bases from J, the junction kept 12 bases outside the gene matches. The V gene's germline CDR1 is KGHDR and CDR2 SFDVKD. The CDR3 loop spans 18 amino acids. CDR3 residues: CATSDRPGTGVINYGYTF. CDR3 bases: TGTGCCACCAGTGACAGACCCGGGACAGGGGTTATAAACTATGGCTACACCTTC.

This clonotype was counted between two and nine times. CDR3 DNA sequence: TGCGCCAGCAGCTCCAACTGGAACAATGAGCAGTTCTTC. This gives the protein CASSSNWNNEQFF. J is TRBJ2-1 and V is TRBV5-1; unclear D gene. The CDR3 consists of 13 residues. Trimming removed 3 bases from V and 5 bases from J, with 9 bases in between. In germline, CDR1 is SGHRS, CDR2 YFSETQ. Complete variable domain (other parts from reference TRBV5-1 and TRBJ2-1): KAGVTQTPRYLIKTRGQQVTLSCSPISGHRSVSWYQQTPGQGLQFLFEYFSETQRNKGNFPGRFSGRQFSNSRSEMNVSTLELGDSALYLCASSSNWNNEQFFGPGTRLTVL.

The chain combines TRBV7-2 with TRBJ1-6; D gene uncertain. Germline CDR1 and CDR2: SGHTA and FQGNSA. This CDR3 is 14 amino acids long. V lost 2 bases and J 2 bases, leaving 4 bases between the germline ends. The CDR3 sequence: CASSLSTYNSPLHF. The CDR3 bases are TGTGCCAGCAGCTTATCAACCTATAATTCACCCCTCCACTTT.

The chain couples TRBV13 to TRBJ2-1; D gene unclear. The CDR3 is 12 residues long. V gave up 4 bases and J gave up 4 bases, with 5 bases separating them. In germline, CDR1 is PRHDT, CDR2 FYEKMQ (reference sequence). In DNA form, the CDR3 reads TGTGCCAGCAGCTCGCAGTACAATGAGCAGTTCTTC. It specifies CASSSQYNEQFF.

The J gene is TRBJ1-5, the V gene TRBV30; D gene uncertain. V was cut by 0 bases and J by 2 bases, with 11 bases left in between. The CDR3 has 15 amino acids. Germline assignment: CDR1 GTSNPN and CDR2 SVGIG (reference sequence). CDR3 sequence reads: CAWSVGGLGNQPQHF. The CDR3 DNA is TGTGCCTGGAGTGTAGGTGGGCTGGGCAATCAGCCCCAGCATTTT.

V is TRBV19 and J is TRBJ1-1; no reliable D call. The germline V and J ends were trimmed by 5 bases and 0 bases, with 13 bases remaining between them. Germline-derived CDR1 and CDR2 are LNHDA and SQIVND (reference sequence). This CDR3 has 15 amino acids. CDR3 sequence (DNA): TGTGCCAGTAGTCCCCGATCAGAACTGAACACTGAAGCTTTCTTT. It yields the protein CASSPRSELNTEAFF.

The table lists this clonotype with a few counts. The rearrangement joins TRBV29-1 to TRBJ2-7; TRBD1 is a possible D gene (6 bases). The CDR3 covers 14 residues. Germline values: CDR1 SQVTM, CDR2 ANQGSEA. Trimming removed 4 bases from V and 0 bases from J, with 13 bases in between. The CDR3 region has the DNA TGCAGCGTTGTTCGCCAAGGGGGCTCCTACGAGCAGTACTTC. Translated, it gives CSVVRQGGSYEQYF.

This clonotype was picked up a small number of times. The rearrangement joins TRBV12-3 or TRBV12-4 to TRBJ1-1, with D perhaps matching TRBD1 (5 bases). The CDR3 loop spans 18 amino acids. Trimming stripped 3 bases from V and 0 bases from J, with 20 bases between. The chain's CDR3 is CASSFGQGEGAVNTEAFF. In nucleotides, the CDR3 is TGTGCCAGCAGTTTCGGTCAGGGAGAGGGAGCAGTGAACACTGAAGCTTTCTTT.

This clonotype was counted many times. This chain uses TRBV5-5 with TRBJ2-1; D possibly corresponds to TRBD2 (7 bases). V was cut by 7 bases and J by 5 bases, with 16 bases left in between. This CDR3 has 14 residues. Germline values: CDR1 SGHKS, CDR2 YYEKEE (reference sequence). The CDR3 region has the DNA TGTGCCAGCGGGGGGGGGCTAGTTGACAATGAGCAGTTCTTC. This codes for CASGGGLVDNEQFF.

The chain couples TRBV20-1 to TRBJ1-2; 7 bases agree with TRBD1. The CDR3 contains 15 residues. Germline V gene data show CDR1 as DFQATT and CDR2 as SNEGSKA (reference sequence). CDR3 nucleotide sequence: TGCTCTGGGGGGGACAGTAGTACTTCTAACTATGGCTACACCTTC. It specifies CSGGDSSTSNYGYTF.

Only a few counts were recorded for this clonotype. This chain uses TRBV27 with TRBJ2-2, with D perhaps given as TRBD1 or TRBD2 (6 bases each). Germline CDR1 reads MNHEY; CDR2 reads SMNVEV (reference sequence). The V end was cut by 1 base, the J end by 7 bases, with 10 bases between. This CDR3 region has 14 residues. Here the CDR3 reads CASSLLGGGGELFF. The CDR3 nucleotides read TGTGCCAGCAGTTTATTGGGGGGCGGCGGGGAGCTGTTTTTT.

V and J are TRBV19 and TRBJ2-1, with 8 bases matching TRBD2. CDR3 length: 16 amino acids. The J segment lost 6 bases and the V segment lost 6 bases, leaving 13 bases of the junction unmatched. Looked up from germline, CDR1 is LNHDA and CDR2 is SQIVND (reference sequence). CDR3 protein: CASSPSWTSSGNEQFF. In DNA, the CDR3 is TGTGCCAGTAGCCCGAGCTGGACTAGCAGTGGCAATGAGCAGTTCTTC.

This clonotype was seen a handful of times. The chain couples TRBV7-9 to TRBJ1-6; D unresolved. Germline CDR1 reads SEHNR; CDR2 reads FQNEAQ (reference sequence). CDR3 length equals 11 residues. V dropped 6 bases and J dropped 10 bases, with 7 bases sitting between them. The CDR3 here is CASRLGSPLHF. Here the CDR3 DNA reads TGTGCCAGCAGACTGGGGTCACCCCTCCACTTT.

The chain joins TRBV4-1 to TRBJ1-1; TRBD1 might be the D (5 bases). The CDR3 length is 15 residues. V was cut by 0 bases and J by 6 bases, with 14 bases left in between. Germline V gene data show CDR1 as MGHRA and CDR2 as YSYEKL. The CDR3 region has the DNA TGCGCCAGCAGCCAAGACGCCAGGGTGACCGCTGAAGCTTTCTTT. Translation gives CASSQDARVTAEAFF.

This clonotype was picked up a small number of times. This sequence joins TRBV18 and TRBJ1-5; D is unclear. V was cut by 2 bases and J by 1 base, with 9 bases left in between. CDR3 length: 15 residues. Per the germline V gene, CDR1 is KGHSH and CDR2 is LQKENI. For the CDR3, the DNA is TGTGCCAGCTCACCATCACGAGGGAGCAATCAGCCCCAGCATTTT. Its translation: CASSPSRGSNQPQHF.

In this sample, this clonotype turned up a few times. The chain employs TRBV3-1 and TRBJ2-7; TRBD1 or TRBD2 may be the D gene (6 bases each). The CDR3 has 13 amino acids. Deletions cut 2 bases from V and 6 bases from J, with 11 bases between. Germline CDR1 LGHDT, CDR2 YNNKEL (reference sequence). CDR3 residues: CASSQRGGFEQYF. The CDR3 region has the DNA TGTGCCAGCAGCCAAAGAGGGGGGTTCGAGCAGTACTTC.

The gene calls are TRBV2 and TRBJ2-7; 8 nucleotides match TRBD1. Germline CDR1 SNHLY, CDR2 FYNNEI. The CDR3 is 14 residues long. The V segment lost 3 bases and the J segment 6 bases; nucleotides outside the gene matches: 7. CDR3 nucleotides: TGTGCCAGCAGTGAGGACAGGGACGGGCTCGAGCAGTACTTC. Translation: CASSEDRDGLEQYF.

This clonotype was detected only a few times. J is TRBJ1-2 and V is TRBV12-3 or TRBV12-4; the D is unclear. V dropped 3 bases and J dropped 5 bases, with 10 bases sitting between them. CDR3 length: 13 amino acids. As DNA, the CDR3 is TGTGCCAGCAGTTTGACGGACGGGTATGGCTACACCTTC. This translates into CASSLTDGYGYTF.

V gene TRBV5-1 combines with J gene TRBJ2-3; no clear D gene. CDR3 size: 15 residues. V was cut by 1 base and J by 1 base, with 10 bases left in between. From germline, CDR1 is SGHRS and CDR2 YFSETQ. CDR3 bases: TGCGCCAGCAGCTTGCGTAGCCAAGGCACAGATACGCAGTATTTT. The encoded protein is CASSLRSQGTDTQYF. The whole variable domain, filled in from reference TRBV5-1 and TRBJ2-3, reads KAGVTQTPRYLIKTRGQQVTLSCSPISGHRSVSWYQQTPGQGLQFLFEYFSETQRNKGNFPGRFSGRQFSNSRSEMNVSTLELGDSALYLCASSLRSQGTDTQYFGPGTRLTVL.

This clonotype came up a few times. The CDR3 sequence: CASRFDSRTGELFF. In DNA, the CDR3 is TGCGCCAGCAGGTTTGACTCGAGGACCGGGGAGCTGTTTTTT. This chain links TRBV4-3 with TRBJ2-2; D is ambiguous. Germline CDR1 and CDR2: LGHNA and YSLEER. V was trimmed by 6 bases and J by 5 bases, leaving 13 bases between them. The CDR3 has 14 residues.

The rearrangement joins TRBV29-1 to TRBJ1-2; TRBD1 matches at 10 bases. Germline CDR1 is SQVTM and CDR2 is ANQGSEA. This CDR3 spans 13 amino acids. V lost 4 bases to trimming and J lost 7 bases; unmatched junction nucleotides: 6. Here the CDR3 DNA reads TGCAGCGTTGGACAGGGGGCCCTCGGTGGCTACACCTTC. This sequence encodes CSVGQGALGGYTF.

This clonotype was counted a few times. The chain uses TRBV10-3 and TRBJ2-3, with 12 positions matching TRBD1. There are 15 residues in the CDR3. After removal of 8 bases from V and 6 bases from J, the junction contained 9 bases not matched to a gene. The germline V gene encodes CDR1 ENHRY and CDR2 SYGVKD. The CDR3 spells CAIGQGTGGGDTQYF. CDR3 nucleotide sequence: TGTGCCATCGGACAGGGGACAGGGGGCGGCGATACGCAGTATTTT.

This clonotype came up once. The V and J genes are TRBV20-1 and TRBJ2-7; 7 positions agree with TRBD2. The CDR3 is made up of 13 amino acids. Germline V gene data show CDR1 as DFQATT and CDR2 as SNEGSKA (reference sequence). V was clipped by 5 bases and J by 2 bases; unmatched bases: 6. The CDR3 spells CSAFLAEPYEQYF. CDR3 coding DNA: TGCAGTGCTTTCCTAGCGGAGCCCTACGAGCAGTACTTC.

This clonotype was detected many times. The chain couples TRBV15 to TRBJ2-5, with 13 bases that match TRBD2. The CDR3 contains 15 residues. Looked up from germline, CDR1 is LNHNV and CDR2 is YYDKDF (reference sequence). V gave up 8 bases and J gave up 1 base; unmatched junction bases: 4. The CDR3 DNA reads as TGTGCCACCCGACTAGCGGGGGGTCTCCAAGAGACCCAGTACTTC. The encoded protein is CATRLAGGLQETQYF.

V usage is TRBV7-9 and J usage is TRBJ1-1; the match to TRBD1 covers 7 bases. The germline CDR1 and CDR2 sequences are SEHNR and FQNEAQ (reference sequence). This CDR3 has 13 residues. Trimming at V came to 8 bases and at J to 4 bases, leaving 7 bases not matched to a gene. CDR3: CASGTTGPTEAFF. The CDR3 coding sequence is TGTGCCAGCGGGACGACAGGGCCCACTGAAGCTTTCTTT.

This clonotype was counted only a few times. The CDR3 DNA follows: TGTGCCAGCAGCTTAGCTGTGGGGATTGGAGACTACACCTTC. Its translation is CASSLAVGIGDYTF. V gene TRBV7-9 combines with J gene TRBJ1-2; D gene unclear. V lost 0 bases, J lost 10 bases, and 15 bases lay in between. CDR1 SEHNR and CDR2 FQNEAQ come from the germline V gene (reference sequence). The CDR3 runs 14 residues.

The table lists this clonotype with many counts. V gene TRBV12-3 or TRBV12-4 combines with J gene TRBJ2-7; TRBD1 agrees at 10 bases. The CDR3 is made up of 14 amino acids. With V trimmed by 6 bases and J by 2 bases, 4 bases remained unmatched. In DNA form, the CDR3 reads TGTGCCAGCAGATCCGGGACAGGGGCCTACGAGCAGTACTTC. Translated: CASRSGTGAYEQYF.

A single count supports this clonotype. This chain links TRBV7-8 with TRBJ1-1, with D perhaps TRBD1 (6 bases). Trimming left V 1 base short and J 10 bases short, with 13 bases between. The CDR3 runs to 13 residues. CDR1 is SGHVS and CDR2 is FQNEAQ in the germline V gene. The CDR3 loop reads CASSLGGGQGAFF. The CDR3 nucleotides read TGTGCCAGCAGCTTAGGGGGGGGACAAGGAGCTTTCTTT.